Sequencing of this TCR beta chain was carried out in a study of T-cell memory formation after mild COVID-19. Findings and caveats of the study: SARS-CoV-2 specificity was not confirmed for second-wave clones peaking on day 37.

This clonotype was seen only a few times. Its antigen is unknown. CDR1 SGHRS and CDR2 YFSETQ come from the germline V gene. CDR3 length equals 13 residues. With 3 bases clipped from V and 10 bases from J, the junction kept 3 bases outside the gene matches. TCRdb recomputed calls from the 5' RACE reads with MiXCR, one row per CDR3 protein. The table shows 150,000 to 200,000 distinct CDR3 sequences, with about 18% occurring only once. The J gene is TRBJ1-6, the V gene TRBV5-1, with 8 bases identical to TRBD1. Sequencing was performed on PBMCs or a T cell subset sorted from them (not recorded which). The source is a man aged 18 to 35 who had mild COVID-19 (a few samples of this study predate the infection). Cell type and time point are not known. The CDR3: CASSSDRGSPLHF. CDR3 DNA sequence: TGCGCCAGCAGCTCCGACAGGGGCTCACCCCTCCACTTT.